Ten or more counts support the clone carrying this T cell receptor (beta chain). Time point indicated: before trial treatment. It was nivolumab, ipilimumab, aspirin, low-dose cyclophosphamide and low-dose radiotherapy that donors received. TRAV- and TRBV-specific primers were used for first-strand cDNA, which covered alpha and beta chains. The authors amplified TCRs for 20 to 25 PCR cycles with a constant-region primer and a V-primer adapter. TCRdb fed the reads into MiXCR, producing one record per CDR3 protein. There are tens of thousands of distinct CDR3 sequences in the sample; 25% to 40% occur only once, and around 3.9% lies in the top ten. The data stem from a study of low-dose radiotherapy and immunotherapy resistance in tumors. At the level of the study: Cohort 2 patients were irradiated with 1 Gy every two weeks, reaching 13 Gy over 26 weeks. Patients took aspirin (300 mg orally, daily) for four cycles beginning at cycle 1 day 1.

This CDR3 contains 14 residues. The ends were cut back, 5 bases at V and 5 bases at J, with 12 bases in the middle. Germline V gene sequence: CDR1 MDHEN, CDR2 SYDVKM. The chain couples TRBV28 to TRBJ2-2; D gene uncertain. This receptor was obtained from a male donor with gallbladder cancer. This sample comprised PBMCs, obtained before treatment. CDR3 sequence reads: CASSRGVVTGELFF. Here the CDR3 DNA reads TGTGCCAGCAGTAGAGGAGTTGTAACCGGGGAGCTGTTTTTT.